Sequencing of this T cell receptor (beta chain) was carried out in a study of blood T cell repertoires in COVID-19. Background on the study: Specimens from acute and convalescent COVID-19 originated in the United States, Italy and Spain.

In the source study's methods: Reference gene primers were amplified, and this amplification served to estimate nucleated cell counts. This table comes from immunoSEQ multiplex PCR, and its TCRdb copy is limited to in-frame clones, with some not included. Clonal size and the V and J genes are those of that table, whereas D and trimming came from the DNA. The sample carries roughly 200,000 clones, over 80% recorded once. During active infection, Seattle patients enrolled and were then monitored through disease. The sequence came from a woman aged 25 to 45 with COVID-19, enrolled during active disease. The sample taken for sequencing was peripheral blood.

The CDR3 protein is CASSLGLGTDTQYF. CDR3 nucleotides: TGTGCCAGCAGCTTAGGACTAGGGACAGATACGCAGTATTTT. The rearrangement joins TRBV7-2 to TRBJ2-3, with D possibly matching TRBD2 (6 bases). CDR1 and CDR2 from the germline V gene are SGHTA and FQGNSA. CDR3 size: 14 residues. Between the trimmed V and J ends, which lost 1 base and 3 bases, there was a span of 8 bases.